This T cell receptor beta chain was found in a study of cytomegalovirus exposure and HLA in healthy donors. Between the trimmed V and J ends, which lost 4 bases and 3 bases, there was a span of 15 bases. Germline V gives CDR1 ENHRY, CDR2 SYGVKD. CDR3 length equals 15 residues. General observations from the study: Prior analysis indicated that the majority of TCR beta V segments exhibited productivity approximately 87% or approximately 30% of the time. Cytomegalovirus association was listed for 164 TCR beta chains. The authors excluded some V segments, including TRBV6-2 and TRBV6-3, as indistinguishable.

On this clone itself: The target antigen is unknown.

PCR used 60 Vbeta primers and 13 Jbeta primers. The assay was immunoSEQ multiplex PCR, and TCRdb's table has in-frame clones only and misses some. Here the sample spans just over 200,000 clones, almost 70% being singletons. The sample was PBMCs. The source of this sequence is a man aged 35 to 55 in good health and CMV-seropositive. The chain combines TRBV10-3 with TRBJ1-1, with D uncertain. The CDR3 region is CAISAPNKADTEAFF. CDR3 nucleotide sequence: TGTGCCATCAGTGCCCCTAATAAGGCGGACACTGAAGCTTTCTTT.